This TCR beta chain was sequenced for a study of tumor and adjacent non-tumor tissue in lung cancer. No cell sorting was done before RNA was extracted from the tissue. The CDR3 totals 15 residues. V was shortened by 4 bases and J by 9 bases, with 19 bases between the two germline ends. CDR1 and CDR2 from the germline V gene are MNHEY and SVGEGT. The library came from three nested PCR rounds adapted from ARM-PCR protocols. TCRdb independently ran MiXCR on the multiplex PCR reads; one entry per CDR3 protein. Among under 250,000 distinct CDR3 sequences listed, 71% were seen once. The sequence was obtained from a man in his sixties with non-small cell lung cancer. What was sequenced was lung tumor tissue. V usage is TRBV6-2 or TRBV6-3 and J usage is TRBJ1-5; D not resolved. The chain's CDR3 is CASSSMGFGPTPQHF. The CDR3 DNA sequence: TGTGCCAGCAGTTCCATGGGCTTCGGCCCTACGCCCCAGCATTTT.